A selection of T cell receptor beta chains follows, all from one sample in a study of identical twins. TCRdb processed the 5' RACE reads anew with MiXCR; each CDR3 protein has one entry. The data hold about 340,000 distinct CDR3 sequences, with approximately 8.7% observed a single time. The sequenced sample was naive T cells sorted from blood. These TCRs come from a woman in her fifties or sixties in good health. The CDR3 runs from the conserved cysteine through the conserved F or W. The D gene is left open where the match is weak. Size tells how often a clone was seen (once, few, many) or the class of an expanded clone, and some rows leave it out.

V gene,D gene,clone size,J gene,CDR3 DNA,CDR3 protein
TRBV5-5,NA,few,TRBJ2-2,TGTGCCAGCAGCTTGGGTTCGCGGGCGCAGACCGGGGAGCTGTTTTTT,CASSLGSRAQTGELFF
TRBV28,TRBD2,many,TRBJ2-7,TGTGCCAGCAGTCCTACCGTCCAAAAAGGGACTAGCGGGCCCTACGAGCAGTACTTC,CASSPTVQKGTSGPYEQYF
TRBV10-3,NA,NA,TRBJ1-2,TGTGCCATCACTGACCCCGGGAACTATGGCTACACCTTC,CAITDPGNYGYTF
TRBV12-3/TRBV12-4,NA,many,TRBJ1-1,TGTGCCAGCAGCCGCTACACCAACTTGCCGAACACTGAAGCTTTCTTT,CASSRYTNLPNTEAFF
TRBV7-9,TRBD1,NA,TRBJ1-5,TGTGCCAGCAGCTTAGGGTCGGGACAGATGAATCAGCCCCAGCATTTT,CASSLGSGQMNQPQHF
TRBV5-1,TRBD2,many,TRBJ2-5,TGCGCCAGCAGCTTATTAGACCCCCAGCCTATACTAGCGGGAGAGACCCAGTACTTC,CASSLLDPQPILAGETQYF
TRBV7-9,NA,few,TRBJ1-4,TGTGCCAGCAGCTTATCGGGGGCTCCATCTAATGAAAAACTGTTTTTT,CASSLSGAPSNEKLFF
TRBV9,TRBD1,many,TRBJ2-3,TGTGCCAGCAGCCTCGGGGAATTAACAGGGGGAACGCAGTATTTT,CASSLGELTGGTQYF
TRBV5-1,NA,NA,TRBJ2-2,TGCGCCAGCCGGCGGGACGGAAGAAACACCGGGGAGCTGTTTTTT,CASRRDGRNTGELFF
TRBV12-3/TRBV12-4,TRBD2,NA,TRBJ2-2,TGTGCCAGCAATCTAGCGGGAGGGCTTACCGGGGAGCTGTTTTTT,CASNLAGGLTGELFF
TRBV28,TRBD1,many,TRBJ2-7,TGTGCCAGCAGGCGCGGACAGGGGGCGAACTACGAGCAGTACTTC,CASRRGQGANYEQYF
TRBV5-1,NA,many,TRBJ2-5,TGTGCCAGCAGCTTAGGAGGGGTAGAGACCCAGTACTTC,CASSLGGVETQYF
TRBV20-1,NA,NA,TRBJ2-7,TGCAGTGCACCGGACGAGCGTAACGAGCAGTACTTC,CSAPDERNEQYF
TRBV21-1,NA,few,TRBJ2-2,TGTGCCAGCAGCAAAGGAGGGACTAGCGGCCCTAGGTACGATGACACCGGGGAGCTGTTTTTT,CASSKGGTSGPRYDDTGELFF
TRBV5-1,NA,NA,TRBJ1-3,TGCGCCAGCAGCCCAGAAGGAAACACCATATATTTT,CASSPEGNTIYF
TRBV12-3/TRBV12-4,NA,many,TRBJ1-4,TGTGCCAGCAGTACCTGGGACGGTGAAAAACTGTTTTTT,CASSTWDGEKLFF
TRBV2,TRBD1,NA,TRBJ1-2,TGTGCCAGCAGTGATAGGGACAGGAGACCCTATGGCTACACCTTC,CASSDRDRRPYGYTF
TRBV12-3/TRBV12-4,TRBD1,many,TRBJ1-3,TGTGCCAGCAGTTTTACAGGGGAACATGGAAACACCATATATTTT,CASSFTGEHGNTIYF
TRBV28,TRBD2,few,TRBJ2-3,TGTGCCAGCAGCGGGAGCGGGAGGAGTCATACGCAGTATTTT,CASSGSGRSHTQYF
TRBV29-1,TRBD2,many,TRBJ2-1,TGCAGCTCCCGGACTAGCGGGTGGAATGAGCAGTTCTTC,CSSRTSGWNEQFF
TRBV6-1,TRBD1,NA,TRBJ1-5,TGTGCCAGCAGTGCCGCGGGACAGGGGGCAAGCAATCAGCCCCAGCATTTT,CASSAAGQGASNQPQHF
TRBV6-1,NA,few,TRBJ2-1,TGTGCCAGCAGTGAGGGACCCGGCTCGTTCAATGAGCAGTTCTTC,CASSEGPGSFNEQFF
TRBV24-1,NA,many,TRBJ2-5,TGTGCCACCAGCGGTAGCGGACCCTCGTACCAAGAGACCCAGTACTTC,CATSGSGPSYQETQYF